These 19 T cell receptor beta chains were all obtained from the same sample, sequenced in a study of metastatic and nonmetastatic thyroid tumors. Through MiXCR, TCRdb re-clonotyped the PCR reads. This table holds 35,000 to 45,000 clones, roughly 3.2% found once. Before thyroid surgery, none of the patients had received any treatment. The sequencing sample was made of blood. All receptors derive from a female donor with papillary thyroid cancer or a benign thyroid nodule (not recorded which). Some clones in this sample may be carry-over from other donors' samples.

This clone has only a few counts. This sequence may be a read error, since a much larger clone differs from it by one base. The V call is TRBV29-1, the J call TRBJ2-1, with TRBD2 matching over 13 bases. V dropped 8 bases and J dropped 8; count of bases not matched to a gene: 9. The CDR3 has 14 amino acids. Germline CDR1 is SQVTM and CDR2 is ANQGSEA. The CDR3 here is CSSWTSGRGDEQFF. For the CDR3, the DNA is TGCAGCTCCTGGACTAGCGGGAGAGGGGATGAGCAGTTCTTC.

This clone was detected ten times or more. The CDR3 DNA sequence: TGTGCCAGCAGCGCGGGACTCGAGGAGCTGTTTTTT. It encodes CASSAGLEELFF. This sequence joins TRBV5-6 and TRBJ2-2; possible D gene TRBD2, 6 bases. The CDR3 length is 12 residues. Germline CDR1 and CDR2: SGHDT and YYEEEE. V lost 4 bases, J lost 10 bases, and 11 bases lay in between. The variable domain in full, completed from reference TRBV5-6 and TRBJ2-2, reads DAGVTQSPTHLIKTRGQQVTLRCSPKSGHDTVSWYQQALGQGPQFIFQYYEEEERQRGNFPDRFSGHQFPNYSSELNVNALLLGDSALYLCASSAGLEELFFGEGSRLTVL.

In its sample, this clone was seen many times. The chain carries TRBV24-1 and TRBJ2-2; TRBD1 agrees at 7 bases. Germline lookup yields CDR1 KGHDR and CDR2 SFDVKD. The junction had 7 bases not matched to a gene; V was cut back by 0 bases and J by 13 bases. The CDR3 extends over 14 amino acids. The CDR3 loop is CATSDLQGQPVLFF. CDR3 DNA: TGTGCCACCAGTGATTTGCAGGGACAGCCGGTGCTGTTTTTT.

This clone was detected many times. The CDR3 sequence: CASSFSGTGMGYGYTF. CDR3 nucleotide sequence: TGTGCCAGCAGCTTTTCGGGGACAGGTATGGGCTATGGCTACACCTTC. The chain carries TRBV7-9 and TRBJ1-2, with 8 bases matching TRBD1. The CDR3 is 16 amino acids. From germline, CDR1 is SEHNR and CDR2 FQNEAQ (reference sequence). Trimming at V came to 3 bases and at J to 4 bases, leaving 10 bases not matched to a gene. Based on the CDR3 plus reference TRBV7-9 and TRBJ1-2, the full variable domain is DTGVSQNPRHKITKRGQNVTFRCDPISEHNRLYWYRQTLGQGPEFLTYFQNEAQLEKSRLLSDRFSAERPKGSFSTLEIQRTEQGDSAMYLCASSFSGTGMGYGYTFGSGTRLTVV.

This clone was recorded many times. The chain has TRBV10-3 and TRBJ2-6; D not certain. CDR3 length equals 14 residues. CDR1 ENHRY and CDR2 SYGVKD come from the germline V gene. V was clipped by 3 bases and J by 0 bases, with 3 bases between them. The CDR3 sequence is CAISDSSGANVLTF. Written as DNA, the CDR3 is TGTGCCATCAGTGACAGCTCTGGGGCCAACGTCCTGACTTTC.

This clone has a count of ten or more. This chain connects TRBV7-6 to TRBJ1-6; no reliable D call. This CDR3 spans 15 amino acids. V was pared by 0 bases and J by 7 bases, with 10 bases between. Germline CDR1 SGHVS, CDR2 FNYEAQ. The chain's CDR3 is CASSLALGPNSPLHF. The CDR3 DNA is TGTGCCAGCAGCTTAGCGTTGGGTCCCAATTCACCCCTCCACTTT.

In its sample, this clone was seen many times. The rearrangement uses TRBV12-3 or TRBV12-4 and TRBJ1-2, with D tentatively TRBD1 (6 bases). Deletions cut 7 bases from V and 0 bases from J, with 12 bases between. CDR3 length: 14 residues. The CDR3: CASTTGSANYGYTF. In nucleotides, the CDR3 is TGTGCCAGCACCACAGGGTCAGCTAACTATGGCTACACCTTC.

A few counts support this clone. The chain has TRBV27 and TRBJ2-1; D unresolved. The germline gives CDR1 MNHEY, CDR2 SMNVEV (reference sequence). Trimming removed 3 bases from V and 4 bases from J, with 13 bases in between. This CDR3 has 15 amino acids. For the CDR3, the DNA is TGTGCCAGCAGTTTCCTTCCCCCCTTTTACAATGAGCAGTTCTTC. This translates into CASSFLPPFYNEQFF.

The sample holds a few counts of this clone. V and J are TRBV6-9 and TRBJ2-3; no firm D call. CDR1 is MNHGY and CDR2 is SVAAGI in the germline V gene. The V end lost 3 bases, the J end lost 2 bases, and 15 bases lay between the germline ends. The CDR3 covers 16 residues. The CDR3 DNA follows: TGTGCCAGCAGTTACCTGCCTGTGAAGGTCACAGATACGCAGTATTTT. This translates into CASSYLPVKVTDTQYF.

The chain joins TRBV28 to TRBJ1-1, with D maybe TRBD1 (6 bases). The germline CDR1 and CDR2 sequences are MDHEN and SYDVKM. The V gene lost 8 bases and the J gene lost 9 bases, with 22 bases spanning the gap. The CDR3 is made up of 14 amino acids. The CDR3 DNA reads as TGTGCCAGCTTCTGGCGGGGGGCGGGTACCCAAGCTTTCTTT. Translating it yields CASFWRGAGTQAFF.

The rearrangement joins TRBV28 to TRBJ1-2, with 8 nucleotides matching TRBD1. The CDR3 has 14 amino acids. Germline lookup yields CDR1 MDHEN and CDR2 SYDVKM. Trimming removed 3 bases from V and 7 bases from J; junction bases left unmatched: 7. CDR3 sequence (DNA): TGTGCCAGCAGTTTTCAAGGACAGGGAAGTGGCTACACCTTC. It is translated as CASSFQGQGSGYTF.

Many counts were recorded for this clone. Distinct nucleotide sequences in the sample also encode this CDR3. The chain combines TRBV19 with TRBJ2-7, with D hard to call. Trimming removed 0 bases from V and 0 bases from J, with 3 bases in between. Germline V gives CDR1 LNHDA, CDR2 SQIVND (reference sequence). The CDR3 loop spans 13 amino acids. The CDR3 sequence: CASSIDGSYEQYF. CDR3 sequence (DNA): TGTGCCAGTAGTATAGACGGCTCCTACGAGCAGTACTTC.

This clone was observed many times. This chain joins TRBV27 and TRBJ2-1; 7 nucleotides match TRBD1. Germline V gives CDR1 MNHEY, CDR2 SMNVEV (reference sequence). The ends lost 4 bases at V and 2 bases at J; junction bases unmatched: 5. The CDR3 covers 15 residues. The CDR3 coding sequence is TGTGCCAGCAGTTCCGGGACAGTCGCCTACAATGAGCAGTTCTTC. Protein product: CASSSGTVAYNEQFF.

In this sample, this clone turned up many times. The chain carries TRBV6-1 and TRBJ2-7, with 10 bases fitting TRBD1. This CDR3 region has 15 residues. The V gene's germline CDR1 is MNHNS and CDR2 SASEGT. The ends lost 2 bases at V and 2 bases at J; junction bases unmatched: 3. The CDR3 DNA sequence: TGTGCCAGCAGTGAATCCGGGACAGGGGCCTACGAGCAGTACTTC. Amino acids: CASSESGTGAYEQYF.

This clone was seen ten or more times. The chain combines TRBV7-6 with TRBJ2-7; D may be TRBD1 (5 bases). The CDR3 runs 14 residues. Germline V gene sequence: CDR1 SGHVS, CDR2 FNYEAQ. Trimming removed 5 bases from V and 3 bases from J, with 14 bases in between. In nucleotides, the CDR3 is TGTGCCAGCAGCGCTACCGACAGCAACTACGAGCAGTACTTC. This gives the protein CASSATDSNYEQYF. Full variable domain (rest looked up from reference TRBV7-6 and TRBJ2-7): GAGVSQSPRYKVTKRGQDVALRCDPISGHVSLYWYRQALGQGPEFLTYFNYEAQQDKSGLPNDRFSAERPEGSISTLTIQRTEQRDSAMYRCASSATDSNYEQYFGPGTRLTVT.

Ten or more counts support this clone. For the CDR3, the DNA is TGTGCCAGCTCACCGCGGTCTTCGTGGGAGCGGGACAGGGGATCCAATGAGCAGTTCTTC. Translating gives CASSPRSSWERDRGSNEQFF. The chain carries TRBV18 and TRBJ2-1; 10 positions match TRBD1. The CDR3 runs 20 residues. CDR1 KGHSH and CDR2 LQKENI come from the germline V gene. Germline trimming cut 3 bases from V and 6 bases from J; bases unmatched to any gene: 20.

In this sample, this clone turned up a few times. The chain combines TRBV19 with TRBJ1-5; D is ambiguous. CDR3 length: 15 amino acids. V lost 3 bases and J 4 bases, leaving 13 bases between the germline ends. Per the germline V gene, CDR1 is LNHDA and CDR2 is SQIVND (reference sequence). CDR3 in amino acids: CASSMGERRNQPQHF. The CDR3 DNA reads TGTGCCAGTAGTATGGGAGAAAGGAGGAATCAGCCCCAGCATTTT. Together with reference TRBV19 and TRBJ1-5, the CDR3 gives the full variable domain: DGGITQSPKYLFRKEGQNVTLSCEQNLNHDAMYWYRQDPGQGLRLIYYSQIVNDFQKGDIAEGYSVSREKKESFPLTVTSAQKNPTAFYLCASSMGERRNQPQHFGDGTRLSIL.

This clone was counted many times. V is TRBV5-4 and J is TRBJ2-1; 8 nucleotides agree with TRBD2. Germline CDR1 is SGHNT and CDR2 is YYREEE (reference sequence). V trimming: 0 bases; J trimming: 6 bases; junction bases outside the gene matches: 2. The CDR3 has 14 amino acids. The CDR3 DNA reads as TGTGCCAGCAGCTTGGTAGCGGGGTCCAATGAGCAGTTCTTC. Its protein product is CASSLVAGSNEQFF.

This clone showed up just a few times. The rearrangement links TRBV6-6 to TRBJ2-1; TRBD1 matches 8 bases. CDR3 length: 15 amino acids. The J segment lost 4 bases and the V segment lost 5 bases, leaving 7 bases of the junction unmatched. Germline assignment: CDR1 MNHNY and CDR2 SVGAGI (reference sequence). The CDR3 spells CASSPDRGQYNEQFF. The CDR3 nucleotides are TGTGCCAGCAGTCCCGACAGGGGACAATACAATGAGCAGTTCTTC.